These 19 T cell receptor beta chains share one sample of origin, sequenced in a study of T cells expressing NK-cell markers. Reprocessing the 5' RACE reads, TCRdb reports a single entry for every CDR3 protein and omits DNA. In total, the table holds over 350,000 distinct CDR3 sequences. Sample: blood T cells: a sorted CD56 or NKG2C T cell subset, CD4+ or CD8+ T cells, or bulk PBMC T cells (not recorded which). All receptors derive from a woman in her fifties or sixties in good health.

V and J are TRBV12-3 or TRBV12-4 and TRBJ2-3. The CDR3 has 15 residues. CDR3 sequence: CASSRGFDGRDTQYF.

The chain joins TRBV4-1 to TRBJ2-5; TCRdb indicates TRBD2, and absent DNA this call remains unverified. Germline values: CDR1 MGHRA, CDR2 YSYEKL. The CDR3 runs to 17 residues. CDR3 loop: CASSRLLAGVSVGAQYF.

The J gene is TRBJ2-1, the V gene TRBV20-1; TCRdb returns TRBD2, unconfirmable since there is no DNA. Germline lookup yields CDR1 DFQATT and CDR2 SNEGSKA (reference sequence). The CDR3 consists of 17 residues. The CDR3 region is CSARRAPTRNSYNEQFF.

J is TRBJ1-5 and V is TRBV20-1; TCRdb outputs TRBD1, but without DNA this stays unchecked. CDR1 and CDR2 from the germline V gene are DFQATT and SNEGSKA (reference sequence). The CDR3 has 13 residues. This chain's CDR3 is CSLSLSSNQPQHF.

V usage is TRBV10-3 and J usage is TRBJ1-4. CDR1 is ENHRY and CDR2 is SYGVKD in the germline V gene. The CDR3 length is 13 residues. CDR3 residues: CAISELGREKLFF.

The chain carries TRBV27 and TRBJ2-7. Germline CDR1 is MNHEY and CDR2 is SMNVEV (reference sequence). This CDR3 comprises 14 residues. CDR3 region: CASSVGNQRDEQYF.

The rearrangement uses TRBV18 and TRBJ1-2; TCRdb's D gene call, TRBD1, goes unchecked for lack of DNA. Germline CDR1 reads KGHSH; CDR2 reads LQKENI. This CDR3 has 14 residues. CDR3 protein: CASSRSGDLLGYTF.

The CDR3 loop reads CSAWDRSTGELFF. This chain links TRBV29-1 with TRBJ2-2; lacking DNA, the TRBD1 call made by TCRdb goes unchecked. The germline gives CDR1 SQVTM, CDR2 ANQGSEA. The CDR3 is 13 residues long.

The genes are TRBV12-3 or TRBV12-4 and TRBJ2-3; as DNA is missing, the TRBD1 call by TCRdb cannot be tested. The length of the CDR3 is 14 residues. The CDR3 sequence: CASSLTGHTDTQYF.

V and J are TRBV6-2 or TRBV6-3 and TRBJ1-2; TCRdb returns TRBD1, unconfirmable since there is no DNA. The CDR3 has 12 amino acids. CDR1 and CDR2 (germline): MNHEY, SVGEGT. The CDR3 sequence: CASKTRAYGYTF.

The genes are TRBV15 and TRBJ2-3; TCRdb names TRBD1, which stays unverified in the absence of DNA. This CDR3 contains 16 residues. Germline CDR1 LNHNV, CDR2 YYDKDF (reference sequence). The CDR3 here is CATSSDPSGTGSFKYF.

The V and J genes are TRBV12-3 or TRBV12-4 and TRBJ1-5; TCRdb's assignment of TRBD1 cannot be checked, as there is no DNA. This CDR3 is built from 14 residues. The CDR3 region is CASSHRVGDQPQHF.

V gene TRBV6-4 combines with J gene TRBJ2-5; TCRdb lists TRBD1, though no DNA is available to test this call. CDR1 and CDR2 (germline): MRHNA, SNTAGT. This CDR3 region has 14 residues. The CDR3 here is CASGRGGAGKTQYF.

The chain combines TRBV15 with TRBJ2-1. CDR3 length: 15 amino acids. The germline V gene has CDR1 LNHNV and CDR2 YYDKDF (reference sequence). CDR3 residues: CATSRDLSSYNEQFF.

This sequence joins TRBV5-1 and TRBJ2-1; TCRdb names TRBD2, which stays unverified in the absence of DNA. Germline V gene lookup returns CDR1 SGHRS and CDR2 YFSETQ. The CDR3 has 15 amino acids. The CDR3 protein is CASSLTSPTYNEQFF. Full variable domain (outside the CDR3, taken from reference TRBV5-1 and TRBJ2-1): KAGVTQTPRYLIKTRGQQVTLSCSPISGHRSVSWYQQTPGQGLQFLFEYFSETQRNKGNFPGRFSGRQFSNSRSEMNVSTLELGDSALYLCASSLTSPTYNEQFFGPGTRLTVL.

This chain joins TRBV4-2 and TRBJ2-1; TCRdb's assignment of TRBD1 cannot be checked, as there is no DNA. The CDR3 spans 17 residues. Germline lookup yields CDR1 LGHNA and CDR2 YNFKEQ. CDR3 protein: CASSHKQGQGAGNEQFF.

CDR3 amino acids: CSALYLAVSYNEQFF. This rearrangement joins TRBV29-1 to TRBJ2-1; TCRdb proposes TRBD2, but this gene call is untestable without DNA. Germline-derived CDR1 and CDR2 are SQVTM and ANQGSEA. The CDR3 contains 15 residues.

This chain joins TRBV12-3 or TRBV12-4 and TRBJ2-1; TCRdb's D call of TRBD2 is untestable without DNA. The length of the CDR3 is 18 residues. This CDR3 reads CASSPAPGLAETYNEQFF.

The chain joins TRBV27 to TRBJ2-1; checking the TCRdb D call of TRBD1 is not possible without DNA. Looked up from germline, CDR1 is MNHEY and CDR2 is SMNVEV (reference sequence). This CDR3 has 17 amino acids. This chain's CDR3 is CASTPPSGRVMGNEQFF.